The source of this T cell receptor beta chain is a study of T cells in Graves' hyperthyroidism and ophthalmopathy. Overall study context: Before any treatment, at initial diagnosis, peripheral blood was collected.

This clonotype was seen ten or more times. Absence of ophthalmopathy progression within 18 months defined stable Graves' hyperthyroidism. The CDR3 is 14 residues long. Germline V gives CDR1 SGHDT, CDR2 YYEEEE. V was cut by 2 bases and J by 0 bases, with 8 bases left in between. TCR beta CDR3 regions were amplified from RNA transcripts. An initial round of RT-PCR targeting the TCR CDR3 relied on the HTBI primer set. TCRdb used MiXCR to reprocess the multiplex PCR reads, holding one entry per CDR3 protein. Here the sample spans 500,000 to 600,000 distinct CDR3 sequences, approximately 15% being singletons.

The origin of this receptor is a woman between 18 and 29 years old with Graves' hyperthyroidism. What was sequenced was blood. The J gene is TRBJ1-1, the V gene TRBV5-6; D may be TRBD1 (5 bases). CDR3 amino acids: CASSFGGVNTEAFF. The CDR3 DNA reads TGTGCCAGCAGCTTCGGGGGGGTGAACACTGAAGCTTTCTTT. Based on the CDR3 plus reference TRBV5-6 and TRBJ1-1, the full variable domain is DAGVTQSPTHLIKTRGQQVTLRCSPKSGHDTVSWYQQALGQGPQFIFQYYEEEERQRGNFPDRFSGHQFPNYSSELNVNALLLGDSALYLCASSFGGVNTEAFFGQGTRLTVV.